The clone carrying this TCR beta chain has at least ten counts. Its target is not known. The authors took PBMCs from over 8.5 ml fresh peripheral blood. This specimen comes from a study of T cells in Graves' hyperthyroidism and ophthalmopathy. Whole-study findings and limits: Model-based prediction identified ophthalmopathy a median around 6.7 months prior to its onset.

The TCR beta CDR3 regions underwent amplification using RNA transcripts as the source. With the HTBI primer set, the TCR CDR3 went through a first round of RT-PCR. TCRdb re-analysed the multiplex PCR reads in MiXCR, keeping a single row per CDR3 protein. This sample yields some 550,000 distinct CDR3 sequences, of which about 16% are seen a single time; roughly 3.3% belongs to the top ten. V lost 4 bases, J lost 1 base, and 1 base stayed unmatched. The CDR3 loop spans 14 amino acids. The V gene's germline CDR1 is MNHEY and CDR2 SMNVEV (reference sequence). This sequence joins TRBV27 and TRBJ2-5; 9 bases align to TRBD2. Sequenced input: blood. The receptor comes from a middle-aged woman with Graves' ophthalmopathy. In DNA, the CDR3 is TGTGCCAGCAGTTCACTAGCGGGCCAAGAGACCCAGTACTTC. It encodes CASSSLAGQETQYF.